The 3 T cell receptor beta chains presented below share a single source sample, sequenced in a study of T cell repertoires in ileal Crohn's disease. Measured with immunoSEQ multiplex PCR; TCRdb has only the in-frame clones, and not every one. The top ten clones hold roughly 19% of a sample with some 28,000 clones, about 80% of them seen once. The sequenced material came from ileal tissue. These receptor sequences come from an adult with Crohn's disease.

This chain joins TRBV19 and TRBJ1-5; D perhaps matches TRBD1 (5 bases). The CDR3 is 14 residues long. Germline V gene sequence: CDR1 LNHDA, CDR2 SQIVND (reference sequence). Deletions cut 1 base from V and 4 bases from J, with 8 bases between. DNA for the CDR3: TGTGCCAGTAGTATAGGACAGTGGAATCAGCCCCAGCATTTT. Translated, it gives CASSIGQWNQPQHF.

The chain has TRBV6-5 and TRBJ1-1; D might be TRBD1 (6 bases). This CDR3 spans 12 amino acids. V was trimmed by 6 bases and J by 5 bases, leaving 10 bases between them. Germline CDR1 and CDR2: MNHEY and SVGAGI. The CDR3 sequence: CASRFRGTEAFF. The CDR3 DNA reads TGTGCCAGCAGGTTCAGGGGAACTGAAGCTTTCTTT.

The V and J genes are TRBV29-1 and TRBJ2-7; TRBD2 agrees at 10 bases. Germline CDR1 SQVTM, CDR2 ANQGSEA. This CDR3 region has 15 residues. V was clipped by 0 bases and J by 11 bases; unmatched bases: 13. The CDR3 DNA reads as TGCAGCGTTGAAGATCGCGGGCTAGCGGGAGCCACTGAGTACTTC. Encoded protein: CSVEDRGLAGATEYF.